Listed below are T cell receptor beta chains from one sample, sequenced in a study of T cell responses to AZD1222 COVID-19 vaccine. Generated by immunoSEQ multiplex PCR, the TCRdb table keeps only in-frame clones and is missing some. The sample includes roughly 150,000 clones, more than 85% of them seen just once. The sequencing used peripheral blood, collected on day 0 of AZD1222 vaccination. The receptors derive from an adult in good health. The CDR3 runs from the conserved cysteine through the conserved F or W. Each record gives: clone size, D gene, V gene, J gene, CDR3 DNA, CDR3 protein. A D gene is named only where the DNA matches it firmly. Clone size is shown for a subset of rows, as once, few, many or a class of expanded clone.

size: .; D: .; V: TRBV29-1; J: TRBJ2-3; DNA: TGCAGCGTCGGTACAGGGCCCCCTGGGGATACGCAGTATTTT; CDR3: CSVGTGPPGDTQYF
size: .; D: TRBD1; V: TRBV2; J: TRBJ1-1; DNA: TGTGCCAGCAACGTCGACAGGGTGAACACTGAAGCTTTCTTT; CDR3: CASNVDRVNTEAFF
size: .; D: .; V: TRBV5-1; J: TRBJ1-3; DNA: TGCGCCAGCAGCTTGGACCTCATCTCTGGAAACACCATATATTTT; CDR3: CASSLDLISGNTIYF
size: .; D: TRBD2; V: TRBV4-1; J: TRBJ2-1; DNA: TGCGCCAGCAGCCAGCCGACTAGCGGGAGGAACAGCTCCTACAATGAGCAGTTCTTC; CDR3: CASSQPTSGRNSSYNEQFF
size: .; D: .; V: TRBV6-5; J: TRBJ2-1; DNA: TGTGCCAGCCTAGATATTTACAATGAGCAGTTCTTC; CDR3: CASLDIYNEQFF
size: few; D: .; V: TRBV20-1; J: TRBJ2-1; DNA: TGCAGTGCTAGTAAGGGGACTTTTAGCTCCTACAATGAGCAGTTCTTC; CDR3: CSASKGTFSSYNEQFF
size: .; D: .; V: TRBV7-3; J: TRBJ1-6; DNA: TGTGCCAGCAGCTTAAACCCGGGGGATAATTCACCCCTCCACTTT; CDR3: CASSLNPGDNSPLHF
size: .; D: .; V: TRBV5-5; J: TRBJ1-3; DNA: TGTGCCAGCAGCTTTCTCGGGACTGGAAACACCATATATTTT; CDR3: CASSFLGTGNTIYF
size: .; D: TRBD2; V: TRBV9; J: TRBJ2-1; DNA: TGTGCCAGCAGCGCCAGAGTGGCACTAGCGGGAGCAGAGCAGTTCTTC; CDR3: CASSARVALAGAEQFF
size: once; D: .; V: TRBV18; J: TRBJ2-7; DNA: TGTGCCAGCTCTGAGGGTGCGTCCTACGAGCAGTACTTC; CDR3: CASSEGASYEQYF
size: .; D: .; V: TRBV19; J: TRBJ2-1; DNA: TGTGTCTCGATCGTCGCCCACAATGAGCAGTTCTTC; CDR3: CVSIVAHNEQFF
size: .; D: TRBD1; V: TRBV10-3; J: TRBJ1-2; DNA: TGTGCCACATTGGGATCGGACAGGTACAACTATGGCTACACCTTC; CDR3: CATLGSDRYNYGYTF
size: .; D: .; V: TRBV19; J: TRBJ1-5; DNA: TGTGCCAGTAGTGGGGGAGCTATTAGCAATCAGCCCCAGCATTTT; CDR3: CASSGGAISNQPQHF
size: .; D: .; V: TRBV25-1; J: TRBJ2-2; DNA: TGTGCCAGCAGTCCCCCCCCAGGGACCGGGGAGCTGTTTTTT; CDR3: CASSPPPGTGELFF
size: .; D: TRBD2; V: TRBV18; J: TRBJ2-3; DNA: TGTGCCAGCTCAACGGGACTAGCGGGATCCGCAGATACGCAGTATTTT; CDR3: CASSTGLAGSADTQYF
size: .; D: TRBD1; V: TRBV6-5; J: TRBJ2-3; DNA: TGTGCCAGCAGTTATTCGACAGGGGGCTCAGATACGCAGTATTTT; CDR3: CASSYSTGGSDTQYF
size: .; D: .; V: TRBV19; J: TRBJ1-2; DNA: TGTGCCAGTGGGCCAGGGAGGGGGTTAAGCGGCTACACCTTC; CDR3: CASGPGRGLSGYTF
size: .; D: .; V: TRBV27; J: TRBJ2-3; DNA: TGTGCCAGCAGTTTATTTGGAGATACGCAGTATTTT; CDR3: CASSLFGDTQYF
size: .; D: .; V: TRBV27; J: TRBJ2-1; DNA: TGTGCCAGCAGTATGACTGTGAGCTCCTACAATGAGCAGTTCTTC; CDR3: CASSMTVSSYNEQFF
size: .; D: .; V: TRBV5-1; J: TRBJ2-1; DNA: TGCGCCAGCAGCGACGGGACTGTATACAATGAGCAGTTCTTC; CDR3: CASSDGTVYNEQFF
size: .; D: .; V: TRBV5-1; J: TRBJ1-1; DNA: TGCGCCAGCAGCTTGGTGGGACCTGAAGCTTTCTTT; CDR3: CASSLVGPEAFF
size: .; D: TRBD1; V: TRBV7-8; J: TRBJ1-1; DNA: TGTGCCAGCAGCTTAGTTCGGACAGGGGGATTCGGTGAAGCTTTCTTT; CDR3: CASSLVRTGGFGEAFF
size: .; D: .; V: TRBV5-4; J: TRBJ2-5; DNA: TGTGCCAGCAGCTTGGGGTTGCAAGAGACCCAGTACTTC; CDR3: CASSLGLQETQYF
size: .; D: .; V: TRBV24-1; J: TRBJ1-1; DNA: TGTGCCACCAGTGATTCCCACGGATTTGAAGCTTTCTTT; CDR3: CATSDSHGFEAFF
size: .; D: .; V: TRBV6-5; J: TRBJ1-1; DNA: TGTGCCAGCAGTCGGACAGAGATGAACACTGAAGCTTTCTTT; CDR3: CASSRTEMNTEAFF
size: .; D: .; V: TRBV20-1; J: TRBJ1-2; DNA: TGCAGTGCTAGAGTCAACTATGGCTACACCTTC; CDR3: CSARVNYGYTF
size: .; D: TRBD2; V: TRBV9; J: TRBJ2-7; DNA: TGTGCCAGCAGCCCCGGGACTAGCGGTACCCCTGTCTACGAGCAGTACTTC; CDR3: CASSPGTSGTPVYEQYF
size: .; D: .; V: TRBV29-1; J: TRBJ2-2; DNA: TGCAGCGTTGAGGGGGCGCACGGGGAGCTGTTTTTT; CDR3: CSVEGAHGELFF
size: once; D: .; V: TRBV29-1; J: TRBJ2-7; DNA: TGCAGCGTTGGGTTTCCCGGACACCAAATCGCCGAGCAGTACTTC; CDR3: CSVGFPGHQIAEQYF
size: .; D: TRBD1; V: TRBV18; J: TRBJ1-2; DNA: TGTGCCAGCTCACCTCCGGACAGGGACGGCTACACCTTC; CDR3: CASSPPDRDGYTF
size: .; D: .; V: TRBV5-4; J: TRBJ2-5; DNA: TGTGCCAGCAGCAGAAGGACAGACCAAGAGACCCAGTACTTC; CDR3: CASSRRTDQETQYF
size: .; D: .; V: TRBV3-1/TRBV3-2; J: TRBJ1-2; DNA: TGTGCCAGCAGCCCCCTAGGGATGGACTATGGCTACACCTTC; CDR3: CASSPLGMDYGYTF
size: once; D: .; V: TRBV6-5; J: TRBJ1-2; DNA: TGTGCCAGCAGTTACTCGGGCCTATTCTATGGCTACACCTTC; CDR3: CASSYSGLFYGYTF
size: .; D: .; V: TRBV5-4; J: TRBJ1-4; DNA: TGTGCCAGCAGCCCCTTCTCCGGGCCTAATGAAAAACTGTTTTTT; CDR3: CASSPFSGPNEKLFF
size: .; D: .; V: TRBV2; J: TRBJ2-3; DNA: TGTGCCAGCAGTGAAGGGGACTGGAGCACAGATACGCAGTATTTT; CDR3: CASSEGDWSTDTQYF
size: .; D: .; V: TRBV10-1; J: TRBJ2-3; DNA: TGCGCCAGCAGTGGACCGACTAGAGGGACGCAGTATTTT; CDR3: CASSGPTRGTQYF
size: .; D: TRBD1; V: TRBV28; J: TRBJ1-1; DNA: TGTGCCAGCAGTTCCAGGGGGGACAGGGAAGCTTTCTTT; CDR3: CASSSRGDREAFF
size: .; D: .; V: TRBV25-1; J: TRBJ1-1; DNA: TGTGCCAGCAGTGCCAGGGCCACTGAAGCTTTCTTT; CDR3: CASSARATEAFF
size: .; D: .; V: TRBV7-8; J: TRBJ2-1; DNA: TGTGCCAGCGCTGGGGCATCGTCCTACAATGAGCAGTTCTTC; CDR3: CASAGASSYNEQFF
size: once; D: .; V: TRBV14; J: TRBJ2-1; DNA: TGTGCCAGCAGCCAAGTCGGCCTGCTGGGTGAGCAGTTCTTC; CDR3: CASSQVGLLGEQFF
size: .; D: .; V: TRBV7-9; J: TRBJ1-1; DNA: TGTGCCAGCAGCTTAATCTTTGGCACTGAAGCTTTCTTT; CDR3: CASSLIFGTEAFF
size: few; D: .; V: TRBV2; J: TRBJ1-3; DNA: TGTGCCAGCAGTGTGTTAAGTGACACCATATATTTT; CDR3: CASSVLSDTIYF
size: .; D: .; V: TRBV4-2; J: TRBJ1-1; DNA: TGTGCCAGCAGCCAAGACGGAAAGAACACTGAAGCTTTCTTT; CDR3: CASSQDGKNTEAFF
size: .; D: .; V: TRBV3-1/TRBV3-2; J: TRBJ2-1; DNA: TGTGCCAGCAGCCAAGATTTGTTCAGGGCGTGGGGCTACAATGAGCAGTTCTTC; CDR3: CASSQDLFRAWGYNEQFF
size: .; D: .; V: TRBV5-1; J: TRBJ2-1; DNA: TGCGCCAGCAGCTTAGGGACTGATTCCTACAATGAGCAGTTCTTC; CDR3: CASSLGTDSYNEQFF
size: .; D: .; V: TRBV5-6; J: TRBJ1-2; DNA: TGTGCCAGCAGCATTAGGGAACGGCCTGGCTACACCTTC; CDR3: CASSIRERPGYTF
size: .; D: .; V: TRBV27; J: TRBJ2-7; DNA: TGTGCCAGCAGTTGGGGCAGGTTCTACGAGCAGTACTTC; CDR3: CASSWGRFYEQYF
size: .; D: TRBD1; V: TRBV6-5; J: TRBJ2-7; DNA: TGTGCCAGCAGTTCCTACCCGACAGGGGGTAACGAGCAGTACTTC; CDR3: CASSSYPTGGNEQYF
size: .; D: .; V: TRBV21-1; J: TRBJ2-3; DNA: TGTGCCAGCAGCATGGGAAGCGGGCCGTCGATGAGCACAGATACGCAGTATTTT; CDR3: CASSMGSGPSMSTDTQYF
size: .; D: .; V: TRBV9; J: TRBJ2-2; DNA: TGTGCCAGCAGCACGACCACCGGGGAGCTGTTTTTT; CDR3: CASSTTTGELFF
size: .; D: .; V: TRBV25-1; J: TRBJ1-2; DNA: TGTGCCAGCAGTGAATCGCCAGTTCATGGCTACACCTTC; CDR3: CASSESPVHGYTF